The 4 T cell receptor beta chains below all came from one sample that was sequenced in a study of cytomegalovirus exposure and HLA in healthy donors. The PCR contained 60 Vbeta and 13 Jbeta primers. Profiled with immunoSEQ multiplex PCR; TCRdb holds only in-frame clones, not every one. This table holds 180,000 or so clones, 76% found once. Sequencing input: PBMCs. These TCRs come from a young man in good health and CMV-seronegative.

The chain has TRBV27 and TRBJ1-1; 11 positions agree with TRBD1. Germline CDR1 MNHEY, CDR2 SMNVEV (reference sequence). The CDR3 consists of 19 residues. The ends lost 3 bases at V and 3 bases at J; junction bases unmatched: 15. For the CDR3, the DNA is TGTGCCAGCAGTTTGTCTTTGGACAGGGGGCTTCGTCTTTACACTGAAGCTTTCTTT. This translates into CASSLSLDRGLRLYTEAFF.

The V and J genes are TRBV5-1 and TRBJ1-4, with D possibly matching TRBD1 (5 bases). Germline V gene sequence: CDR1 SGHRS, CDR2 YFSETQ. The CDR3 loop spans 15 amino acids. The V end lost 4 bases, the J end lost 7 bases, and 17 bases lay between the germline ends. The CDR3 DNA follows: TGCGCCAGCAGCGGGAAACAGGAGGGCGGTGAAAAACTGTTTTTT. As protein: CASSGKQEGGEKLFF.

The chain joins TRBV13 to TRBJ2-1; 12 positions match TRBD2. V shed 5 bases and J 14 bases; nucleotides not matched to a gene: 10. This CDR3 spans 14 amino acids. CDR1 PRHDT and CDR2 FYEKMQ come from the germline V gene (reference sequence). In nucleotides, the CDR3 is TGTGCCAGCAGCCCTAGCGGGAGGGCCGGTTTGGAGTTCTTC. Its protein product is CASSPSGRAGLEFF.

The chain links TRBV5-8 to TRBJ2-3, with 7 positions matching TRBD2. This CDR3 region has 14 residues. Per germline, CDR1 SGHTS and CDR2 YDEGEE. V was clipped by 4 bases and J by 6 bases; unmatched bases: 8. The CDR3 spells CASSPGRGGDTQYF. The CDR3 coding sequence is TGTGCCAGCAGCCCGGGACGGGGAGGGGATACGCAGTATTTT.